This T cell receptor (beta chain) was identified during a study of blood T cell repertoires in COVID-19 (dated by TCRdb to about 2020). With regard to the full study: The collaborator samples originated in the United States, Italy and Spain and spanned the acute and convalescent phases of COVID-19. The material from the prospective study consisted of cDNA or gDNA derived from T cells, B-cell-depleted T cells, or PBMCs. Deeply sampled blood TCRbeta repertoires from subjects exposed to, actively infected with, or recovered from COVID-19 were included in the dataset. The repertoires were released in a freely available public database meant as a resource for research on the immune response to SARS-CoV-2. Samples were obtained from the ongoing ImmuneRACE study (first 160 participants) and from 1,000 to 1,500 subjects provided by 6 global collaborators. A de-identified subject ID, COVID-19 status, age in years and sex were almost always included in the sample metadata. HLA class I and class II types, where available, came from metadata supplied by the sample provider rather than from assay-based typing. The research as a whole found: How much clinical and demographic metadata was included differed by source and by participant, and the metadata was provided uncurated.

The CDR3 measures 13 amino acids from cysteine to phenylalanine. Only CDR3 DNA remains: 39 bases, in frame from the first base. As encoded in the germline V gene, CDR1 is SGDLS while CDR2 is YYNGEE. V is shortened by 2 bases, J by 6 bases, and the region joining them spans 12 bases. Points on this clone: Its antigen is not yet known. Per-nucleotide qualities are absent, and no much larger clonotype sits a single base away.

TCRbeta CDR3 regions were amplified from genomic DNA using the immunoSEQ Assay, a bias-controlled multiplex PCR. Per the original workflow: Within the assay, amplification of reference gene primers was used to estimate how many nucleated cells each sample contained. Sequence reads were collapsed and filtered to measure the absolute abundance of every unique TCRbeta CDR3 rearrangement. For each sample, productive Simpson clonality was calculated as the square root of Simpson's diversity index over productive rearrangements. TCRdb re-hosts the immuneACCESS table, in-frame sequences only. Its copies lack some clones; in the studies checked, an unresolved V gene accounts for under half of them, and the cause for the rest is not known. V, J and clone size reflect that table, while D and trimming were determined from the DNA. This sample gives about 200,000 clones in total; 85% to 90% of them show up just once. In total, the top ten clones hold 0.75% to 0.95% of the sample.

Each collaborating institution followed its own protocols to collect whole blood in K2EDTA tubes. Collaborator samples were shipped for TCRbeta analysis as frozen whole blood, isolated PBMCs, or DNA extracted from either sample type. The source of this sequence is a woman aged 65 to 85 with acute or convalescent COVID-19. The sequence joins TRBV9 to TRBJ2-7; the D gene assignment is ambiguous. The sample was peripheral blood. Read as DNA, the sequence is TGTGCCAGCAGCGTTCGGCTAGGCAGCGAGCAGTACTTC. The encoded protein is CASSVRLGSEQYF.